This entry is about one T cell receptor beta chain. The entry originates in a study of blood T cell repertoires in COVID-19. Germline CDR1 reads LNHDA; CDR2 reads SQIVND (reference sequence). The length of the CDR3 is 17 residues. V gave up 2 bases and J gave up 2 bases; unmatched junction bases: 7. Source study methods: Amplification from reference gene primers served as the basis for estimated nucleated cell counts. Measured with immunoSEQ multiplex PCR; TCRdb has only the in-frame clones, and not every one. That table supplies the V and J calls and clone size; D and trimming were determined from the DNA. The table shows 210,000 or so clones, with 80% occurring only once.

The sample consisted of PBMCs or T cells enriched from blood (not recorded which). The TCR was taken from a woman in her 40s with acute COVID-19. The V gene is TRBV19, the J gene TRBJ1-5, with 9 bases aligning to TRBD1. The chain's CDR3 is CASSIIQGARGNQPQHF. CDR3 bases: TGTGCCAGTAGTATAATACAGGGGGCGCGAGGCAATCAGCCCCAGCATTTT.